Given below is one TCR beta chain in context. Its specificity is unknown. The data belong to a study of T cell responses to AZD1222 COVID-19 vaccine. Findings and limits, study-wide: Among vaccine-associated CD4 TCRs, coverage spanned spike, with dominance at 160-218 and 743-854. Reportedly, close to half of spike-specific TCRs are directed against unmutated variant regions. Most donors were white British, females outnumbered males, and clonal diversity was possibly underestimated. Sampled repertoires all dated from after the peak T cell response.

Germline values: CDR1 MNHNS, CDR2 SASEGT. Trimming removed 0 bases at V and 2 bases at J, with 11 bases between. The CDR3 consists of 16 residues. Sequencing used immunoSEQ multiplex PCR; TCRdb keeps in-frame clones, though not all of them. The sample has 120,000 to 150,000 clones; around 90% are singletons. The chain is built from TRBV6-1 and TRBJ2-1; a weak D match, TRBD2 (6 bases). The TCR originated in an adult in good health. The specimen was peripheral blood, collected on day 0 of AZD1222 vaccination. The CDR3 bases are TGTGCCAGCAGTGAAGCTGCGGGAAGCACCTACAATGAGCAGTTCTTC. Its protein is CASSEAAGSTYNEQFF.